Below are 29 T cell receptor beta chains sequenced from a single sample in a study of OX40 agonist ivuxolimab in advanced cancers. The data were produced by immunoSEQ multiplex PCR, yet TCRdb's version contains in-frame clones alone and is incomplete. The sample lists about 61,000 clones; approximately 86% were seen once. The specimen comprised CD4+ or CD8+ T cells sorted from blood, sampled in a trial of the OX40 agonist ivuxolimab. These receptors were obtained from an adult with an advanced solid tumor such as melanoma, head and neck, liver or kidney cancer.

This rearrangement joins TRBV4-1 to TRBJ2-1; 14 bases map to TRBD2. Trimming removed 3 bases from V and 8 bases from J; junction bases left unmatched: 9. Per the germline V gene, CDR1 is MGHRA and CDR2 is YSYEKL. The CDR3 length is 17 residues. The CDR3 here is CASSHRTSGRIIDEQFF. DNA for the CDR3: TGCGCCAGCAGCCATAGGACTAGCGGGAGGATCATCGATGAGCAGTTCTTC.

The V gene is TRBV14, the J gene TRBJ2-4, with D maybe TRBD2 (5 bases). V shed 0 bases and J shed 15 bases, with 21 bases lying between them. The length of the CDR3 is 15 residues. Germline V gene sequence: CDR1 SGHDN, CDR2 FVKESK. The CDR3, as DNA: TGTGCCAGCAGCCAAGATGGTACTAGTATCACCAGTTGGTACTTC. As protein: CASSQDGTSITSWYF.

This clone was detected once. The rearrangement uses TRBV11-2 and TRBJ2-1; 9 bases are shared with TRBD2. The CDR3 sequence is 16 residues long. The germline gives CDR1 SGHAT, CDR2 FQNNGV. Germline trimming cut 1 base from V and 2 bases from J; bases unmatched to any gene: 3. CDR3 DNA: TGTGCCAGCAGCTTAGCGGCGGGAGGGCCCTACAATGAGCAGTTCTTC. This sequence encodes CASSLAAGGPYNEQFF.

This chain connects TRBV30 to TRBJ2-1; D remains unclear. Trimming stripped 2 bases from V and 4 bases from J, with 9 bases between. This CDR3 is 13 amino acids long. Germline V gene lookup returns CDR1 GTSNPN and CDR2 SVGIG (reference sequence). The CDR3 is CAWSLNGYNEQFF. In DNA, the CDR3 is TGTGCCTGGAGTCTAAATGGGTACAATGAGCAGTTCTTC.

The rearrangement uses TRBV5-8 and TRBJ1-5, with 9 nucleotides matching TRBD1. J was trimmed by 7 bases and V by 7 bases; bases with no gene match: 6. The CDR3 has 13 amino acids. Germline-derived CDR1 and CDR2 are SGHTS and YDEGEE. This CDR3 is CASGGTGWQPQHF. The DNA for the CDR3 is TGTGCCAGCGGGGGGACAGGGTGGCAGCCCCAGCATTTT.

The chain has TRBV21-1 and TRBJ2-7; the table's TRBD2 call for D was not verified on the DNA. TRBV21-1 constitutes a pseudogene. CDR3 length equals 17 residues. The CDR3 DNA reads TGTGCCAGCAGCAACCCACTAGCGGGAGACCCTTCCTACGAGCAGTACTTC. It encodes CASSNPLAGDPSYEQYF.

The chain joins TRBV19 to TRBJ2-7, with D possibly matching TRBD2 (5 bases). Trimming took off 5 bases at V and 9 bases at J, with 17 bases between the two ends. This CDR3 spans 13 amino acids. Per the germline V gene, CDR1 is LNHDA and CDR2 is SQIVND (reference sequence). CDR3 protein: CASSPGSREVQYF. The CDR3 DNA follows: TGTGCCAGTAGTCCGGGAAGCCGCGAAGTGCAGTACTTC.

This clone was picked up one time. The V call is TRBV19, the J call TRBJ2-2; D gene uncertain. This CDR3 spans 16 amino acids. Trimming cost V 3 bases and J 3 bases, with 14 bases left between them. CDR1 is LNHDA, CDR2 SQIVND, per germline (reference sequence). CDR3 in DNA: TGTGCCAGTAGTATCGGCCCCCGCCGGGACACCGGGGAGCTGTTTTTT. Protein sequence: CASSIGPRRDTGELFF.

The chain carries TRBV7-8 and TRBJ2-1; 8 positions agree with TRBD1. Germline V gene sequence: CDR1 SGHVS, CDR2 FQNEAQ. V lost 3 bases and J lost 12; bases outside the gene matches: 10. The CDR3 is 14 residues long. This CDR3 reads CASSLAAGQGAQFF. Written as DNA, the CDR3 is TGTGCCAGCAGCTTGGCCGCCGGACAGGGAGCGCAGTTCTTC.

J is TRBJ2-2 and V is TRBV7-2, with a possible D match to TRBD1 (6 bases). Germline assignment: CDR1 SGHTA and CDR2 FQGNSA. There are 16 residues in the CDR3. V was shortened by 5 bases and J by 1 base, with 14 bases between the two germline ends. The CDR3 bases are TGTGCCAGCAGCCCATGGGTAGGGGGGAACACCGGGGAGCTGTTTTTT. Its translation is CASSPWVGGNTGELFF.

This sequence joins TRBV11-2 and TRBJ1-2; no definite D call. CDR1 is SGHAT, CDR2 FQNNGV, per germline. This CDR3 is 13 amino acids long. Deletions cut 4 bases from V and 2 bases from J, with 8 bases between. CDR3 in DNA: TGTGCCAGCAGCTCGGGCCAAAACTATGGCTACACCTTC. Its translation is CASSSGQNYGYTF.

The chain is built from TRBV9 and TRBJ1-4, with D perhaps matching TRBD1 (5 bases). CDR1 SGDLS and CDR2 YYNGEE come from the germline V gene. The CDR3 loop spans 14 amino acids. V was pared by 3 bases and J by 5 bases, with 11 bases between. The CDR3 region is CASSARDQNEKLFF. The CDR3 bases are TGTGCCAGCAGCGCCCGGGACCAAAATGAAAAACTGTTTTTT.

This clone was seen a few times. The rearrangement joins TRBV5-4 to TRBJ1-1, with unresolved D. The CDR3 is made up of 16 amino acids. Trimming pared 5 bases from V and 0 bases from J, leaving 17 bases between. Germline V gene data show CDR1 as SGHNT and CDR2 as YYREEE (reference sequence). CDR3 residues: CASRRRPASLNTEAFF. CDR3 sequence (DNA): TGTGCCAGCAGACGTCGGCCAGCCTCCCTGAACACTGAAGCTTTCTTT.

The chain has TRBV7-2 and TRBJ2-1, with D possibly TRBD1 on 6 matching bases. V lost 6 bases and J 4 bases, leaving 16 bases between the germline ends. Germline V lookup: CDR1 SGHTA, CDR2 FQGNSA. This CDR3 is 15 amino acids long. The CDR3 nucleotides read TGTGCCAGCAGAGTCCGTAGGACAGCTTACAATGAGCAGTTCTTC. Protein sequence: CASRVRRTAYNEQFF.

This chain uses TRBV7-2 with TRBJ2-3, with 8 bases aligning to TRBD2. Trimming at V came to 1 base and at J to 1 base, leaving 7 bases not matched to a gene. Germline CDR1 reads SGHTA; CDR2 reads FQGNSA. This CDR3 has 17 amino acids. CDR3 in DNA: TGTGCCAGCAGCTTAGTTGGCGGGAGGCTGGGCACAGATACGCAGTATTTT. Translating it yields CASSLVGGRLGTDTQYF.

The J gene is TRBJ1-2, the V gene TRBV7-9; no firm D call. V lost 1 base and J 6 bases, leaving 9 bases between the germline ends. The CDR3 is made up of 13 amino acids. The germline gives CDR1 SEHNR, CDR2 FQNEAQ (reference sequence). As DNA, the CDR3 is TGTGCCAGCAGCTTAGTAGGGAGCGATGGCTACACCTTC. This sequence encodes CASSLVGSDGYTF.

There are a few counts of this clone. The chain combines TRBV19 with TRBJ2-2, with D uncertain. Trimming took 7 bases from V and 0 from J, leaving 9 bases between them. Germline values: CDR1 LNHDA, CDR2 SQIVND (reference sequence). This CDR3 is 14 amino acids long. The CDR3, as DNA: TGTGCCAGTAACAGCCTTCCGAACACCGGGGAGCTGTTTTTT. Translating gives CASNSLPNTGELFF.

A few counts support this clone. The chain has TRBV18 and TRBJ1-2; 8 nucleotides align to TRBD1. V gave up 6 bases and J gave up 0 bases; unmatched junction bases: 3. CDR3 length: 14 amino acids. The V gene's germline CDR1 is KGHSH and CDR2 LQKENI. The CDR3 nucleotides are TGTGCCAGCTCTCTGACAGGGGCTAACTATGGCTACACCTTC. It yields the protein CASSLTGANYGYTF.

This chain uses TRBV5-1 with TRBJ1-2; perhaps TRBD1 as D (5 bases). Germline V lookup: CDR1 SGHRS, CDR2 YFSETQ. The CDR3 runs 18 residues. V was cut by 5 bases and J by 5 bases, with 28 bases left in between. The CDR3 here is CASRRGTLRAGDLYGYTF. Written as DNA, the CDR3 is TGCGCCAGCAGGAGAGGAACACTTCGGGCTGGGGACCTTTATGGCTACACCTTC.

The chain uses TRBV20-1 and TRBJ1-1; D not certain. The CDR3 is made up of 11 amino acids. The germline CDR1 and CDR2 sequences are DFQATT and SNEGSKA (reference sequence). V lost 2 bases, J lost 5 bases, and 6 bases lay in between. The CDR3 spells CSARMGTEAFF. The CDR3 coding sequence is TGCAGTGCTAGAATGGGAACTGAAGCTTTCTTT.

This clone appeared a single time. The rearrangement links TRBV5-6 to TRBJ2-1, with TRBD2 matching over 11 bases. Germline V gene lookup returns CDR1 SGHDT and CDR2 YYEEEE. This CDR3 spans 19 amino acids. Unmatched junction bases numbered 12, after V lost 4 bases and J lost 0 bases. This CDR3 is CASSPFRASGRHSYNEQFF. CDR3 nucleotides: TGTGCCAGCAGCCCTTTTCGGGCTAGCGGGAGGCACTCCTACAATGAGCAGTTCTTC.

The genes are TRBV7-9 and TRBJ2-7; 9 bases fit TRBD2. The CDR3 runs 17 residues. Germline CDR1 reads SEHNR; CDR2 reads FQNEAQ (reference sequence). V shed 3 bases and J 2 bases; nucleotides not matched to a gene: 11. This chain's CDR3 is CASSFPYRAGGPYEQYF. DNA for the CDR3: TGTGCCAGCAGCTTCCCCTATCGGGCGGGAGGGCCCTACGAGCAGTACTTC.

The chain is built from TRBV27 and TRBJ1-6; 7 bases line up with TRBD1. This CDR3 region has 16 residues. Unmatched junction bases numbered 9, after V lost 4 bases and J lost 6 bases. CDR1 and CDR2 from the germline V gene are MNHEY and SMNVEV (reference sequence). Here the CDR3 reads CASSSTIGTVNSPLHF. For the CDR3, the DNA is TGTGCCAGCAGTTCCACAATCGGGACAGTTAATTCACCCCTCCACTTT.

The chain is built from TRBV6-1 and TRBJ1-2; D is possibly TRBD1 (6 bases). The CDR3 consists of 12 residues. Germline assignment: CDR1 MNHNS and CDR2 SASEGT. V shed 4 bases and J shed 8 bases, with 11 bases lying between them. The chain's CDR3 is CASSGGAWGYTF. In nucleotides, the CDR3 is TGTGCCAGCAGTGGGGGGGCTTGGGGCTACACCTTC.

This clone was picked up one time. The rearrangement links TRBV11-2 to TRBJ1-5; 8 positions match TRBD1. Germline V gene sequence: CDR1 SGHAT, CDR2 FQNNGV. This CDR3 is 14 amino acids long. The V gene end was trimmed by 4 bases and the J gene end by 6 bases; junction bases not matched to a gene: 5. In DNA form, the CDR3 reads TGTGCCAGCAGCTCGGACAGGGTTGGTCAGCCCCAGCATTTT. It codes for CASSSDRVGQPQHF.

V gene TRBV4-1 combines with J gene TRBJ1-2; possibly TRBD1 for D (6 bases). CDR3 length equals 14 residues. Germline V lookup: CDR1 MGHRA, CDR2 YSYEKL. The V and J ends lost 1 base and 4 bases respectively, with 10 bases between them. DNA for the CDR3: TGCGCCAGCAGCCAAGTGCAGGGGTTCTATGGCTACACCTTC. It translates to CASSQVQGFYGYTF.

This clone was seen a single time. The gene calls are TRBV27 and TRBJ1-1; TRBD1 agrees at 7 bases. V lost 5 bases, J lost 7 bases, and 7 bases stayed unmatched. CDR1 and CDR2 from the germline V gene are MNHEY and SMNVEV (reference sequence). CDR3 length equals 13 residues. The CDR3 loop is CASSDARTGEAFF. Here the CDR3 DNA reads TGTGCCAGCAGTGATGCCCGGACAGGTGAAGCTTTCTTT.

The V and J genes are TRBV30 and TRBJ1-2; possible D gene TRBD1, 6 bases. The germline CDR1 and CDR2 sequences are GTSNPN and SVGIG (reference sequence). This CDR3 has 13 amino acids. Trimming took 3 bases from V and 4 from J, leaving 12 bases between them. The CDR3 DNA reads TGTGCCTGGAGACAGGGCCGGAGCTATGGCTACACCTTC. This codes for CAWRQGRSYGYTF.

The chain has TRBV4-2 and TRBJ2-1; 9 bases are shared with TRBD2. CDR1 and CDR2 from the germline V gene are LGHNA and YNFKEQ. The J segment lost 8 bases and the V segment lost 4 bases, leaving 9 bases of the junction unmatched. This CDR3 comprises 15 residues. CDR3 amino acids: CASSLEVAGVYEQFF. DNA of the CDR3: TGTGCCAGCAGCCTAGAGGTAGCGGGAGTCTATGAGCAGTTCTTC.